One sample yielded the 27 T cell receptor beta chains listed below, sequenced in a study of T cell responses to AZD1222 COVID-19 vaccine. Using immunoSEQ multiplex PCR, the repertoire was profiled, and TCRdb retains in-frame clones only, with some absent. The table records some 60,000 clones, 70% to 85% of them present only once. The sequencing used peripheral blood, collected on day 0 of AZD1222 vaccination. These receptors were taken from an adult in good health.

This chain links TRBV11-2 with TRBJ1-5; 8 bases match TRBD1. CDR1 is SGHAT and CDR2 is FQNNGV in the germline V gene. Trimming cost V 4 bases and J 6 bases; bases outside gene matches: 8. CDR3 length: 15 residues. The CDR3 loop reads CASSSLTGAGQPQHF. The CDR3 bases are TGTGCCAGCAGCTCGTTGACAGGGGCTGGTCAGCCCCAGCATTTT.

The chain links TRBV7-9 to TRBJ2-1; the D gene is possibly TRBD1 (5 bases). The V and J ends lost 5 bases and 3 bases respectively, with 14 bases between them. This CDR3 comprises 15 residues. The V gene's germline CDR1 is SEHNR and CDR2 FQNEAQ (reference sequence). The CDR3 is CASSAHRQLYNEQFF. In nucleotides, the CDR3 is TGTGCCAGCAGCGCACACAGGCAGCTCTACAATGAGCAGTTCTTC.

The gene calls are TRBV10-3 and TRBJ2-3; the match to TRBD2 covers 12 bases. V gave up 5 bases and J gave up 6 bases; unmatched junction bases: 6. The CDR3 loop spans 15 amino acids. Germline assignment: CDR1 ENHRY and CDR2 SYGVKD. The DNA of the CDR3 is TGTGCCATCAGTCTACTAGCGGGAGGCATGGATACGCAGTATTTT. The encoded protein is CAISLLAGGMDTQYF.

This clone has a handful of counts. One end of the junction fails to match germline, which may point to a read error. The V call is TRBV6-5, the J call TRBJ2-1; 11 nucleotides line up with TRBD2. There are 12 residues in the CDR3. CDR1 and CDR2 (germline): MNHEY, SVGAGI. CDR3 nucleotides: TGTGCCAGCAGTTCCCCACTAGCGGGAGTGATCTTC. Protein product: CASSSPLAGVIF.

V usage is TRBV19 and J usage is TRBJ2-7; 7 bases line up with TRBD2. V was pared by 4 bases and J by 5 bases, with 11 bases of the junction left unmatched. The CDR3 is 15 residues long. CDR1 is LNHDA, CDR2 SQIVND, per germline (reference sequence). The CDR3 sequence is CASSRFGRETDEQYF. The CDR3 DNA reads TGTGCCAGTAGTAGGTTTGGGCGGGAGACCGACGAGCAGTACTTC.

This chain links TRBV27 with TRBJ2-7; 11 bases line up with TRBD2. Trimming at V came to 4 bases and at J to 1 base, leaving 3 bases not matched to a gene. Germline V CDR1 and CDR2: MNHEY, SMNVEV (reference sequence). CDR3 length: 15 amino acids. DNA for the CDR3: TGTGCCAGCAGTTGGACTAGCGGGCTTTCCTACGAGCAGTACTTC. Amino acids: CASSWTSGLSYEQYF.

CDR3 loop: CASSESGGIEQFF. The DNA for the CDR3 is TGTGCCAGCAGTGAATCAGGCGGAATTGAGCAGTTCTTC. The chain combines TRBV6-1 with TRBJ2-1, with D hard to call. V shed 2 bases and J shed 9 bases, with 11 bases lying between them. The germline V gene encodes CDR1 MNHNS and CDR2 SASEGT. This CDR3 has 13 residues.

This clone came up a few times. The rearrangement uses TRBV11-2 and TRBJ2-2, with 7 bases matching TRBD1. V lost 3 bases and J lost 2; bases outside the gene matches: 3. CDR3 length: 15 amino acids. Germline lookup yields CDR1 SGHAT and CDR2 FQNNGV. CDR3 loop: CASSFRDRNTGELFF. Written as DNA, the CDR3 is TGTGCCAGCAGCTTCCGGGACAGAAACACCGGGGAGCTGTTTTTT.

This clone was recorded once. This chain joins TRBV7-6 and TRBJ1-6; D is unclear. Germline-derived CDR1 and CDR2 are SGHVS and FNYEAQ. V lost 2 bases, J lost 5 bases, and 10 bases lay in between. CDR3 length equals 15 residues. The CDR3 sequence: CASSLRSQDNSPLHF. In DNA, the CDR3 is TGTGCCAGCAGCTTACGGTCCCAGGATAATTCACCCCTCCACTTT.

This clone was counted only a few times. The V and J genes are TRBV6-5 and TRBJ2-2; 7 bases are shared with TRBD1. Losses at the gene ends were 7 bases for V and 4 bases for J; bases not matched to a gene: 9. Looked up from germline, CDR1 is MNHEY and CDR2 is SVGAGI. This CDR3 is 15 amino acids long. The CDR3 sequence: CASKVWAGGTGELFF. The CDR3 nucleotides are TGTGCCAGCAAGGTTTGGGCAGGGGGCACCGGGGAGCTGTTTTTT.

The chain uses TRBV6-2 or TRBV6-3 and TRBJ2-7, with no clear D. The CDR3 contains 14 residues. V was clipped by 2 bases and J by 5 bases, with 13 bases between them. Per the germline V gene, CDR1 is MNHEY and CDR2 is SVGEGT. This chain's CDR3 is CASSYPTIDHEQYF. CDR3 bases: TGTGCCAGCAGTTACCCCACCATAGACCACGAGCAGTACTTC.

This rearrangement joins TRBV13 to TRBJ1-1; D is uncertain. The CDR3 runs to 15 residues. Germline CDR1 PRHDT, CDR2 FYEKMQ (reference sequence). Deletions cut 0 bases from V and 1 base from J, with 9 bases between. The CDR3 loop is CASSLGLGKNTEAFF. The CDR3 region has the DNA TGTGCCAGCAGCTTAGGGCTGGGGAAGAACACTGAAGCTTTCTTT. The whole variable domain, remainder taken from reference TRBV13 and TRBJ1-1, is AAGVIQSPRHLIKEKRETATLKCYPIPRHDTVYWYQQGPGQDPQFLISFYEKMQSDKGSIPDRFSAQQFSDYHSELNMSSLELGDSALYFCASSLGLGKNTEAFFGQGTRLTVV.

The chain links TRBV6-5 to TRBJ1-1; D is unclear. The CDR3 spans 14 residues. The ends were cut back, 6 bases at V and 1 base at J, with 12 bases in the middle. Germline V lookup: CDR1 MNHEY, CDR2 SVGAGI. The CDR3 DNA follows: TGTGCCAGCAGGGCGCAGGTACAGAACACTGAAGCTTTCTTT. Translation gives CASRAQVQNTEAFF.

The V and J genes are TRBV7-9 and TRBJ2-1; D possibly corresponds to TRBD2 (5 bases). Germline V gene data show CDR1 as SEHNR and CDR2 as FQNEAQ (reference sequence). Deletions cut 5 bases from V and 3 bases from J, with 14 bases between. This CDR3 has 15 amino acids. The CDR3 region is CASSRLGSDYNEQFF. CDR3 in DNA: TGTGCCAGCAGCCGACTGGGGAGCGACTACAATGAGCAGTTCTTC.

The rearrangement joins TRBV19 to TRBJ2-7, with TRBD2 matching over 9 bases. The CDR3 consists of 14 residues. V gave up 5 bases and J gave up 2 bases; unmatched junction bases: 4. The germline gives CDR1 LNHDA, CDR2 SQIVND (reference sequence). CDR3 protein: CASSWREGPYEQYF. The DNA for the CDR3 is TGTGCCAGTAGTTGGCGGGAGGGCCCCTACGAGCAGTACTTC. Full variable domain (rest looked up from reference TRBV19 and TRBJ2-7): DGGITQSPKYLFRKEGQNVTLSCEQNLNHDAMYWYRQDPGQGLRLIYYSQIVNDFQKGDIAEGYSVSREKKESFPLTVTSAQKNPTAFYLCASSWREGPYEQYFGPGTRLTVT.

J is TRBJ1-1 and V is TRBV19; maybe TRBD1 (5 bases). V gave up 3 bases and J gave up 1 base, with 9 bases separating them. CDR3 length equals 14 residues. CDR1 is LNHDA, CDR2 SQIVND, per germline (reference sequence). The DNA of the CDR3 is TGTGCCAGTAGTATTCAGGGTCCGAACACTGAAGCTTTCTTT. Its protein is CASSIQGPNTEAFF.

This sequence joins TRBV10-3 and TRBJ2-7; 10 nucleotides match TRBD2. The CDR3 has 16 residues. Per germline, CDR1 ENHRY and CDR2 SYGVKD. V dropped 0 bases and J dropped 2; count of bases not matched to a gene: 4. This chain's CDR3 is CAISESLAGATYEQYF. CDR3 sequence (DNA): TGTGCCATCAGTGAGTCCCTAGCGGGAGCAACCTACGAGCAGTACTTC.

This clone was seen a single time. The rearrangement links TRBV11-3 to TRBJ2-7, with D possibly matching TRBD2 (5 bases). V was clipped by 5 bases and J by 2 bases, with 16 bases between them. The CDR3 extends over 15 amino acids. Germline V gene lookup returns CDR1 SGHNT and CDR2 YENEEA. The CDR3: CASSRGEGFAYEQYV. The CDR3 coding sequence is TGTGCCAGCAGCCGAGGAGAGGGTTTTGCCTACGAGCAGTACGTC.

This chain links TRBV2 with TRBJ1-1, with D unclear. The CDR3 is made up of 12 amino acids. The V and J ends lost 1 base and 4 bases respectively, with 4 bases between them. The germline gives CDR1 SNHLY, CDR2 FYNNEI. CDR3 protein: CASSEGATEAFF. CDR3 DNA sequence: TGTGCCAGCAGTGAAGGGGCCACTGAAGCTTTCTTT.

The rearrangement joins TRBV5-1 to TRBJ1-3, with D unclear. Trimming removed 3 bases from V and 7 bases from J, with 14 bases in between. The CDR3 is 14 amino acids. Germline values: CDR1 SGHRS, CDR2 YFSETQ. In nucleotides, the CDR3 is TGCGCCAGCAGCTCAGAGGGAATAGGGAACACCATATATTTT. Its protein product is CASSSEGIGNTIYF.

The genes are TRBV5-1 and TRBJ2-7, with 11 bases that match TRBD1. Germline lookup yields CDR1 SGHRS and CDR2 YFSETQ. V lost 4 bases and J lost 7; bases outside the gene matches: 4. This CDR3 is 13 amino acids long. The CDR3 DNA reads TGCGCCAGCAGCCCGGACAGGGGGCTGGAGCAGTACTTC. This codes for CASSPDRGLEQYF.

J is TRBJ2-1 and V is TRBV3-1 (or the pseudogene TRBV3-2), with 14 positions matching TRBD2. Per germline, CDR1 LGHDT and CDR2 YNNKEL (reference sequence). CDR3 size: 15 residues. V shed 4 bases and J 10 bases; nucleotides not matched to a gene: 6. The CDR3 DNA reads TGTGCCAGCAGCCTCGGGACTAGCGGGAGAGGAGAGCAGTTCTTC. It yields the protein CASSLGTSGRGEQFF.

The chain couples TRBV7-2 to TRBJ2-3; the D call may be TRBD1 or TRBD2 (5 bases each). Germline CDR1 SGHTA, CDR2 FQGNSA. Trimming shortened V by 6 bases and J by 4 bases, and 14 bases separated the two germline ends. CDR3 length: 14 residues. CDR3 region: CASRIQEAADTQYF. The CDR3 nucleotides read TGTGCCAGCAGGATACAGGAGGCGGCAGATACGCAGTATTTT.

The chain couples TRBV12-3 or TRBV12-4 to TRBJ1-1; D unclear. The CDR3 consists of 13 residues. V lost 3 bases to trimming and J lost 4 bases, with 9 bases between them. CDR3 amino acids: CASSLVRSTEAFF. CDR3 DNA: TGTGCCAGCAGTTTGGTCCGGAGCACTGAAGCTTTCTTT.

V gene TRBV15 combines with J gene TRBJ2-2; unclear D gene. V was pared by 0 bases and J by 0 bases, with 5 bases between. The CDR3 is 15 amino acids. Germline CDR1 and CDR2: LNHNV and YYDKDF (reference sequence). In nucleotides, the CDR3 is TGTGCCACCAGCAGAGAAATCGCGAACACCGGGGAGCTGTTTTTT. Translating gives CATSREIANTGELFF. Full variable domain (remainder filled in from reference TRBV15 and TRBJ2-2): DAMVIQNPRYQVTQFGKPVTLSCSQTLNHNVMYWYQQKSSQAPKLLFHYYDKDFNNEADTPDNFQSRRPNTSFCFLDIRSPGLGDTAMYLCATSREIANTGELFFGEGSRLTVL.

The chain has TRBV28 and TRBJ2-2; possible D gene TRBD1, 6 bases. The CDR3 consists of 15 residues. CDR1 and CDR2 from the germline V gene are MDHEN and SYDVKM. Trimming cost V 4 bases and J 6 bases, with 15 bases left between them. CDR3 sequence reads: CASSSPGTNPGELFF. The CDR3 coding sequence is TGTGCCAGCAGTTCCCCAGGGACAAACCCCGGGGAGCTGTTTTTT.

As DNA, the CDR3 is TGCGCCAGCAGCTTGGAACTAGCGGGAGTTGAAGAGCAGTTCTTC. Amino acid sequence: CASSLELAGVEEQFF. The chain combines TRBV5-1 with TRBJ2-1, with 11 nucleotides matching TRBD2. Unmatched junction bases numbered 6, after V lost 0 bases and J lost 10 bases. Germline V CDR1 and CDR2: SGHRS, YFSETQ. The CDR3 loop spans 15 amino acids.